This TCR beta chain emerged from a study of blood T cell repertoires in COVID-19. Turning to the study itself: Acute and convalescent COVID-19 samples came from the United States, Italy and Spain. PBMCs, B-cell-depleted T cells, or T cells were the source of the cDNA or gDNA that made up the material.

Germline CDR1 and CDR2: LNHNV and YYDKDF (reference sequence). The CDR3 is made up of 18 amino acids. The ends lost 2 bases at V and 2 bases at J; junction bases unmatched: 11. Authors' processing steps: Reference gene primer amplification gave nucleated cell count estimates. TCRdb keeps only in-frame clones here, not all; method: immunoSEQ multiplex PCR. The DNA was the basis for D and trimming; V, J and clone size are from that table. This table has approximately 100,000 clones, approximately 70% appearing once. The receptor was isolated from a man older than 75 with acute or convalescent COVID-19. The sequencing input was peripheral blood. The chain couples TRBV15 to TRBJ2-1; 8 bases map to TRBD2. The CDR3, as DNA: TGTGCCACCAGCAGACCCCGAGGTAGCGGGATCCCCTACAATGAGCAGTTCTTC. It specifies CATSRPRGSGIPYNEQFF.